The 28 T cell receptor beta chains presented below share a single source sample, sequenced in a study of blood T cell repertoires in COVID-19. Profiled with immunoSEQ multiplex PCR; TCRdb holds only in-frame clones, not every one. The sample comprises 150,000 to 200,000 clones, roughly 85% of which are singletons, and more than 2.5% rests with the top ten. Input material: peripheral blood. Every receptor here comes from a man aged 60 to 69 with acute or convalescent COVID-19.

CDR3 coding DNA: TGTGCTAGTGGTTTGCCGAACCGGCTAGCGGGAGGCGTTTTAGGTAAAACAGATACGCAGTATTTT. It translates to CASGLPNRLAGGVLGKTDTQYF. The chain couples TRBV12-5 to TRBJ2-3; 11 bases are shared with TRBD2. Trimming took 2 bases from V and 3 from J; bases not matched to a gene: 22. Germline values: CDR1 LGHNT, CDR2 FRNRAP. This CDR3 contains 22 residues. The full variable domain, in which reference TRBV12-5 and TRBJ2-3 provide the parts outside the CDR3, is DARVTQTPRHKVTEMGQEVTMRCQPILGHNTVFWYRQTMMQGLELLAYFRNRAPLDDSGMPKDRFSAEMPDATLATLKIQPSEPRDSAVYFCASGLPNRLAGGVLGKTDTQYFGPGTRLTVL.

V usage is TRBV7-2 and J usage is TRBJ2-2, with D hard to call. The CDR3 contains 13 residues. CDR1 is SGHTA and CDR2 is FQGNSA in the germline V gene. V lost 1 base and J 5 bases, leaving 5 bases between the germline ends. CDR3 loop: CASSLGGTGELFF. The CDR3 bases are TGTGCCAGCAGCTTAGGAGGAACCGGGGAGCTGTTTTTT.

The chain couples TRBV18 to TRBJ1-4, with D possibly matching TRBD1 (6 bases). Germline loops: CDR1 KGHSH, CDR2 LQKENI. This CDR3 spans 16 amino acids. V lost 6 bases and J 6 bases, leaving 20 bases between the germline ends. In DNA, the CDR3 is TGTGCCAGCTCCAAAAACCGGGACACGACCCATGAAAAACTGTTTTTT. Protein product: CASSKNRDTTHEKLFF.

The chain couples TRBV19 to TRBJ2-7; TRBD1 might be the D (5 bases). The V gene lost 5 bases and the J gene lost 2 bases, with 10 bases spanning the gap. In germline, CDR1 is LNHDA, CDR2 SQIVND (reference sequence). The CDR3 consists of 13 residues. Here the CDR3 reads CASSPQGAYEQYF. Written as DNA, the CDR3 is TGTGCCAGTAGTCCCCAGGGTGCCTACGAGCAGTACTTC.

V and J are TRBV7-9 and TRBJ2-1, with 7 bases aligning to TRBD2. Germline assignment: CDR1 SEHNR and CDR2 FQNEAQ (reference sequence). The CDR3 runs to 16 residues. V shed 5 bases and J 3 bases; nucleotides not matched to a gene: 10. As DNA, the CDR3 is TGTGCCAGCAGCCCTACGGGAGGACGACGCTACAATGAGCAGTTCTTC. It yields the protein CASSPTGGRRYNEQFF.

The chain links TRBV6-5 to TRBJ2-7, with 8 nucleotides matching TRBD2. The CDR3 runs 15 residues. The germline V gene encodes CDR1 MNHEY and CDR2 SVGAGI. J gave up 1 base and V 0 bases, and 2 bases lay outside the gene matches. CDR3 region: CASSYSLAESYEQYF. The CDR3 DNA is TGTGCCAGCAGTTACTCACTAGCGGAGTCCTACGAGCAGTACTTC.

The rearrangement uses TRBV9 and TRBJ1-2; no reliable D call. V dropped 1 base and J dropped 2 bases, with 12 bases sitting between them. In germline, CDR1 is SGDLS, CDR2 YYNGEE. The CDR3 contains 15 residues. DNA of the CDR3: TGTGCCAGCAGCGTATACAGCAAACAGAACTATGGCTACACCTTC. Its translation is CASSVYSKQNYGYTF.

The chain carries TRBV4-1 and TRBJ1-2, with a weak D call TRBD1 (6 bases). V lost 4 bases to trimming and J lost 2 bases, with 17 bases between them. The germline gives CDR1 MGHRA, CDR2 YSYEKL. This CDR3 contains 16 residues. CDR3 in amino acids: CASSPAQGGGNYGYTF. For the CDR3, the DNA is TGCGCCAGCAGCCCCGCACAGGGCGGCGGCAACTATGGCTACACCTTC.

The chain employs TRBV5-1 and TRBJ2-5; TRBD2 matches at 10 bases. The V and J ends lost 2 bases and 3 bases, in that order; junction bases with no gene match: 10. Germline assignment: CDR1 SGHRS and CDR2 YFSETQ. This CDR3 is 17 amino acids long. CDR3 protein: CASSLLSLGLAEETQYF. The CDR3 DNA reads TGCGCCAGCAGCTTACTCTCCCTCGGACTAGCGGAAGAGACCCAGTACTTC.

V and J are TRBV7-9 and TRBJ2-7, with 7 positions matching TRBD2. The CDR3 length is 15 residues. Germline V gene sequence: CDR1 SEHNR, CDR2 FQNEAQ (reference sequence). V was pared by 5 bases and J by 2 bases, with 9 bases of the junction left unmatched. The CDR3 coding sequence is TGTGCCAGCAGCCGGTGGGAGGGAATCACCTACGAGCAGTACTTC. Translation: CASSRWEGITYEQYF.

This rearrangement joins TRBV7-9 to TRBJ2-2; TRBD2 matches at 7 bases. Germline lookup yields CDR1 SEHNR and CDR2 FQNEAQ (reference sequence). CDR3 length: 15 amino acids. The J segment lost 0 bases and the V segment lost 6 bases, leaving 4 bases of the junction unmatched. The CDR3 DNA reads as TGTGCCAGCAGAACCCTAGCGGCGAACACCGGGGAGCTGTTTTTT. Protein product: CASRTLAANTGELFF.

This rearrangement joins TRBV7-2 to TRBJ2-7; 10 bases are shared with TRBD2. The CDR3 runs 15 residues. From germline, CDR1 is SGHTA and CDR2 FQGNSA. J lost 2 bases, V lost 5 bases, and 6 bases had no gene match. As DNA, the CDR3 is TGTGCCAGCAGCGTAGGACTAGCGGTTACCTACGAGCAGTACTTC. It encodes CASSVGLAVTYEQYF.

Comments on this clone: Other DNA sequences in this specimen translate into the identical CDR3. This chain joins TRBV9 and TRBJ2-7, with 10 bases identical to TRBD2. The germline V gene encodes CDR1 SGDLS and CDR2 YYNGEE. The V gene end was trimmed by 2 bases and the J gene end by 2 bases; junction bases not matched to a gene: 4. The CDR3 has 15 residues. CDR3 protein: CASSVLAGVTYEQYF. The CDR3 nucleotides are TGTGCCAGCAGCGTCCTAGCGGGAGTAACCTACGAGCAGTACTTC.

This clone was seen a single time. J is TRBJ1-2 and V is TRBV28, with TRBD1 matching over 10 bases. CDR3 size: 16 residues. Germline loops: CDR1 MDHEN, CDR2 SYDVKM. After removal of 4 bases from V and 2 bases from J, the junction contained 7 bases not matched to a gene. CDR3 region: CASSSPGTGANYGYTF. In nucleotides, the CDR3 is TGTGCCAGCAGTTCGCCTGGGACAGGGGCGAACTATGGCTACACCTTC.

The gene calls are TRBV15 and TRBJ2-1; 10 bases match TRBD1. V shed 0 bases, J shed 4 bases, and the junction held 6 bases outside the gene matches. CDR1 is LNHNV, CDR2 YYDKDF, per germline (reference sequence). The CDR3 runs 17 residues. CDR3 sequence reads: CATSRDVGQGLYNEQFF. The CDR3 DNA follows: TGTGCCACCAGCAGAGATGTGGGACAGGGGCTTTACAATGAGCAGTTCTTC.

This chain uses TRBV6-6 with TRBJ2-1; D is uncertain. CDR1 MNHNY and CDR2 SVGAGI come from the germline V gene (reference sequence). V was clipped by 5 bases and J by 5 bases, with 13 bases between them. This CDR3 region has 14 residues. CDR3 nucleotides: TGTGCCAGCAGTGACCAGAAGCGTGACAATGAGCAGTTCTTC. It encodes CASSDQKRDNEQFF.

V usage is TRBV28 and J usage is TRBJ1-5, with 7 positions matching TRBD1. The CDR3 loop spans 16 amino acids. Trimming removed 3 bases from V and 2 bases from J; junction bases left unmatched: 7. Germline CDR1 is MDHEN and CDR2 is SYDVKM. The CDR3 DNA reads TGTGCCAGCAGTTTGAAGGGGGCGCGGGGCAATCAGCCCCAGCATTTT. This translates into CASSLKGARGNQPQHF.

The genes are TRBV7-8 and TRBJ2-1; 9 bases are shared with TRBD2. V shed 0 bases, J shed 7 bases, and the junction held 4 bases outside the gene matches. Germline CDR1 is SGHVS and CDR2 is FQNEAQ. This CDR3 has 15 residues. The CDR3 protein is CASSLAAGGPNEQFF. The CDR3 DNA is TGTGCCAGCAGCTTAGCTGCGGGAGGGCCTAATGAGCAGTTCTTC.

This clone has a count of ten or more. V and J are TRBV7-9 and TRBJ2-1; TRBD2 agrees at 14 bases. Losses at the gene ends were 8 bases for V and 6 bases for J; bases not matched to a gene: 6. The CDR3 length is 15 residues. Per the germline V gene, CDR1 is SEHNR and CDR2 is FQNEAQ (reference sequence). The chain's CDR3 is CASGPGLAGVNEQFF. DNA for the CDR3: TGTGCCAGCGGGCCGGGACTAGCGGGAGTCAATGAGCAGTTCTTC.

V gene TRBV19 combines with J gene TRBJ1-2; D is ambiguous. Germline CDR1 and CDR2: LNHDA and SQIVND (reference sequence). The CDR3 spans 13 residues. The V end was cut by 3 bases, the J end by 7 bases, with 12 bases between. CDR3 region: CASSIGRLGGYTF. In DNA, the CDR3 is TGTGCCAGTAGTATCGGCAGGCTGGGTGGCTACACCTTC.

The chain combines TRBV5-6 with TRBJ1-2; TRBD1 might be the D (6 bases). The CDR3 is 14 residues long. The ends were cut back, 3 bases at V and 5 bases at J, with 14 bases in the middle. Germline V gives CDR1 SGHDT, CDR2 YYEEEE. As DNA, the CDR3 is TGTGCCAGCAGCTGGGGACAAGGCTCATATGGCTACACCTTC. This encodes CASSWGQGSYGYTF.

The chain carries TRBV7-2 and TRBJ2-3; 7 positions match TRBD2. The CDR3 is 14 residues long. Trimming cost V 2 bases and J 7 bases; bases outside gene matches: 6. The germline V gene has CDR1 SGHTA and CDR2 FQGNSA. CDR3 in amino acids: CASSLSGGTNTQYF. CDR3 DNA sequence: TGTGCCAGCAGCTTATCGGGGGGTACGAATACGCAGTATTTT.

The gene calls are TRBV28 and TRBJ1-2; no firm D call. Trimming shortened V by 1 base and J by 1 base, and 10 bases separated the two germline ends. There are 15 residues in the CDR3. The germline CDR1 and CDR2 sequences are MDHEN and SYDVKM. The CDR3 spells CASSLYGELNYGYTF. CDR3 nucleotides: TGTGCCAGCAGTTTATACGGGGAACTTAACTATGGCTACACCTTC.

The chain carries TRBV4-2 and TRBJ2-7, with D possibly being TRBD2 (5 bases). Between the trimmed V and J ends, which lost 5 bases and 2 bases, there was a span of 13 bases. The germline V gene has CDR1 LGHNA and CDR2 YNFKEQ. This CDR3 is built from 14 residues. DNA for the CDR3: TGTGCCAGCAGCGTGGACTTAGGCACCTACGAGCAGTACTTC. Translation gives CASSVDLGTYEQYF.

This sequence joins TRBV7-8 and TRBJ1-5; D is undetermined. This CDR3 region has 15 residues. The ends were cut back, 2 bases at V and 3 bases at J, with 11 bases in the middle. Germline assignment: CDR1 SGHVS and CDR2 FQNEAQ. The CDR3 DNA reads as TGTGCCAGCAGCTTACGCGGTAGAATCAATCAGCCCCAGCATTTT. Protein: CASSLRGRINQPQHF.

The chain carries TRBV9 and TRBJ1-2; D not certain. The ends were cut back, 4 bases at V and 8 bases at J, with 12 bases in the middle. This CDR3 has 12 amino acids. Germline V gene lookup returns CDR1 SGDLS and CDR2 YYNGEE. CDR3 sequence (DNA): TGTGCCAGCAGCCCCAATGCGGGAGGCTACACCTTC. Protein product: CASSPNAGGYTF. Filled out from reference TRBV9 and TRBJ1-2, the complete variable domain reads DSGVTQTPKHLITATGQRVTLRCSPRSGDLSVYWYQQSLDQGLQFLIQYYNGEERAKGNILERFSAQQFPDLHSELNLSSLELGDSALYFCASSPNAGGYTFGSGTRLTVV.

The chain joins TRBV28 to TRBJ1-2; TRBD1 matches 8 bases. From germline, CDR1 is MDHEN and CDR2 SYDVKM. The CDR3 has 14 residues. Trimming removed 1 base from V and 4 bases from J; junction bases left unmatched: 2. CDR3 nucleotides: TGTGCCAGCAGTTTATTACAGGGGGTCTATGGCTACACCTTC. Amino acid sequence: CASSLLQGVYGYTF.

The rearrangement uses TRBV6-5 and TRBJ2-7; TRBD2 aligns across 12 bases. Germline V gene lookup returns CDR1 MNHEY and CDR2 SVGAGI. The CDR3 is 14 residues long. V dropped 6 bases and J dropped 5; count of bases not matched to a gene: 5. DNA of the CDR3: TGTGCCAGCAGGCTAGCGGGAGGGCCGAACGAGCAGTACTTC. It specifies CASRLAGGPNEQYF.